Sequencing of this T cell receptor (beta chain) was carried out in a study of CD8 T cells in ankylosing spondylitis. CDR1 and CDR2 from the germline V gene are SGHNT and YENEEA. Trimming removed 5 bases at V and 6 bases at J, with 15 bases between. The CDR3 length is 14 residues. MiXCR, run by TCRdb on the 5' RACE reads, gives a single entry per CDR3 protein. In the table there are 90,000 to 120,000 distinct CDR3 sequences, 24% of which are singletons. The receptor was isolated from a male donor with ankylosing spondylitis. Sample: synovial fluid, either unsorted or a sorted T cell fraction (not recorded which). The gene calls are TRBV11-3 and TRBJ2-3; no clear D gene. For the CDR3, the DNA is TGTGCCAGCAGCCTCCAGATAGCATTTGATACGCAGTATTTT. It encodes CASSLQIAFDTQYF.